This TCR beta chain appears in the sequencing data of a study of blood T cell repertoires in COVID-19 (dated by TCRdb to about 2020). Describing the broader study: Collaborator samples came from the United States, Italy and Spain and covered acute and convalescent phases of COVID-19. The material from the prospective study consisted of cDNA or gDNA derived from T cells, B-cell-depleted T cells, or PBMCs. The dataset comprised deeply sampled blood TCRbeta repertoires from subjects exposed to, actively infected with, or recovered from COVID-19. A freely available public database, intended as a resource for researchers studying the immune response to SARS-CoV-2, is where the repertoires were released. The samples were drawn from the first 160 participants of the ongoing ImmuneRACE study and from roughly 1,300 subjects provided by 6 global collaborators. The sample metadata nearly always contained a de-identified subject ID, COVID-19 status, age in years and sex. Where available, HLA class I and class II types were obtained from metadata supplied by the sample provider rather than from assay-based typing. Overall results and qualifications from the work: Clinical and demographic metadata were provided uncurated, with the amount varying by source and participant.

The immunoSEQ Assay, a bias-controlled multiplex PCR, was used to amplify TCRbeta CDR3 regions from genomic DNA. As for how the authors treated the data: Nucleated cell counts per sample were estimated from amplification of reference gene primers within the assay. To quantify the absolute abundance of each unique TCRbeta CDR3 rearrangement, sequence reads were collapsed and filtered. For each sample, productive Simpson clonality was calculated by taking the square root of Simpson's diversity index across productive rearrangements. What TCRdb holds here is the immuneACCESS table cut down to in-frame rearrangements. Part of the clones is not present; checked against another copy, under half of the missing clones reflect an unresolved V gene, and the others are unexplained. D and trimming were read from the DNA, whereas the V and J calls and clone size are those reported in that table. This sample gives 270,000 or so clones in total; about 85% of them show up just once. The top ten hold about 6.2% of the sample.

Enrolling through a virtual design, the prospective study's participants ranged in age from roughly 18 to 100 years and lived across roughly 23 United States geographic areas. To assign participants to cohorts, the prospective study relied on clinical history that participants themselves reported in a screening survey and a study questionnaire. Exposed participants had been in contact, within 2 weeks of entering the study, with a person who had a PCR-confirmed or clinician-diagnosed case of COVID-19. In the prospective study, mobile phlebotomists collected whole blood, serum and a nasopharyngeal or oropharyngeal swab from each participant. Participants in the prospective study had the option to provide additional blood draws and questionnaires over a roughly 2-month period. Prospective study blood samples were shipped either frozen or at room temperature before DNA extraction. As for this clone: What this receptor recognizes is not known. Within one base of it there is no much larger clone, and no base qualities were kept.

CDR1 and CDR2 were assigned from the germline V gene as SGDLS and YYNGEE. Including the terminal cysteine and phenylalanine, the CDR3 comprises 16 residues. Only the CDR3 DNA is retained, 48 bases long and in frame from the first base. V loses 4 bases at its end and J loses 2 bases; junction bases beyond the gene matches: 7. Sample: PBMCs or T cells enriched from blood (not recorded which). The source of this sequence is a woman between 45 and 65 years old who had been exposed to COVID-19. This receptor chain uses TRBV9 and TRBJ2-3; 10 bases in the middle match TRBD1. The nucleotide sequence is given as TGTGCCAGCAGCCCCTCGACAGGGGGCCCCACAGATACGCAGTATTTT. Translated, this is CASSPSTGGPTDTQYF.